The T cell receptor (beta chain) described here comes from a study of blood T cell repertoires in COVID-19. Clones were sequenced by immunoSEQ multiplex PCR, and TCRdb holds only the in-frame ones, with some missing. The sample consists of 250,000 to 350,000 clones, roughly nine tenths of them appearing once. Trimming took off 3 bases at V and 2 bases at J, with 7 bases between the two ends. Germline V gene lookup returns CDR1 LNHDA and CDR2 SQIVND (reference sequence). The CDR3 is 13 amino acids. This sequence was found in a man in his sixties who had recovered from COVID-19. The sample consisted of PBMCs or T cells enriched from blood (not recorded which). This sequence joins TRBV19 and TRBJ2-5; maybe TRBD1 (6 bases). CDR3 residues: CASSMQGQETQYF. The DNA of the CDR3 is TGTGCCAGTAGTATGCAGGGGCAAGAGACCCAGTACTTC.